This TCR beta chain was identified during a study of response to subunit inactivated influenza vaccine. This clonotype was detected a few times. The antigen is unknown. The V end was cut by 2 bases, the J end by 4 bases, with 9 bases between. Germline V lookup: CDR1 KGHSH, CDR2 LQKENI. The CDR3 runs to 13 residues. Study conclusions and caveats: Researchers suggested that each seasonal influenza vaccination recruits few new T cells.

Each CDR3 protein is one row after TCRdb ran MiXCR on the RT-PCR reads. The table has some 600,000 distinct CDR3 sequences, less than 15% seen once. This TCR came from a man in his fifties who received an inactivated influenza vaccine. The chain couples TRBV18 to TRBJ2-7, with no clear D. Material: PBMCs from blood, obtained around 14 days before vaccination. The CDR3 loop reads CASSPGNPYEQYF. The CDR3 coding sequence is TGTGCCAGCTCACCAGGGAACCCTTACGAGCAGTACTTC.